This is a list of T cell receptor beta chains from one sample in a study of spatial heterogeneity in lung cancer. TCRdb redid the calling of the 5' RACE reads with MiXCR, one entry per CDR3 protein. The top ten hold around 1.9% of the sample, which has roughly 72,000 distinct CDR3 sequences, 8% to 10% seen once. This specimen consisted of PBMCs, obtained at follow-up. All receptors come from a female donor with early-stage non-small cell lung cancer. CDR3s include the opening cysteine and the closing phenylalanine or tryptophan. Fields, in order: V gene, J gene, D gene, CDR3 length, clone size, CDR3 protein, CDR3 DNA. The D gene is left open where the match is weak. Clone size is not always given. Where it is, it says once, few, many or a class for expanded clones.

TRBV5-4,TRBJ2-5,-,18,many,CASSLDATSSMRGETQYF,TGTGCCAGCAGCTTGGATGCTACGTCAAGTATGCGGGGAGAGACCCAGTACTTC
TRBV7-9,TRBJ2-7,-,12,many,CASSSSYSEQYF,TGTGCCAGCAGCTCGTCCTACAGCGAGCAGTACTTC
TRBV6-5,TRBJ1-3,-,14,many,CASREEVAQNTIYF,TGTGCCAGCAGGGAAGAGGTGGCCCAAAACACCATATATTTT
TRBV20-1,TRBJ2-7,TRBD1,16,many,CSARGAAGQATYEQYF,TGCAGTGCTAGGGGCGCCGCGGGACAGGCGACCTACGAGCAGTACTTC
TRBV10-2,TRBJ2-2,TRBD1,17,many,CASSRHDRGSNTGELFF,TGCGCCAGCAGTCGGCACGACAGGGGTAGCAACACCGGGGAGCTGTTTTTT
TRBV11-1,TRBJ2-5,-,15,few,CASSLAGAIQETQYF,TGTGCCAGCAGCTTAGCGGGGGCTATTCAAGAGACCCAGTACTTC
TRBV3-1,TRBJ2-1,-,13,many,CASSRAYNNEQFF,TGTGCCAGCAGCCGAGCGTACAACAATGAGCAGTTCTTC
TRBV20-1,TRBJ2-1,TRBD2,16,few,CSARDHRDYALDEQFF,TGCAGTGCTAGAGATCACCGGGACTATGCCCTCGATGAGCAGTTCTTC
TRBV12-3/TRBV12-4,TRBJ2-2,TRBD1,18,few,CASSPGTGARLVTGELFF,TGTGCCAGCAGTCCCGGGACAGGGGCCCGATTGGTCACCGGGGAGCTGTTTTTT
TRBV24-1,TRBJ2-1,TRBD1,15,many,CATSDFDRGTDEQFF,TGTGCCACCAGTGATTTCGACAGGGGGACAGATGAGCAGTTCTTC
TRBV3-1,TRBJ2-5,TRBD1,18,many,CASSQYDGQGPFQETQYF,TGTGCCAGCAGCCAATATGACGGACAGGGCCCATTCCAAGAGACCCAGTACTTC
TRBV13,TRBJ2-2,TRBD2,16,many,CASSLGLADLTGELFF,TGTGCCAGCAGCTTGGGACTAGCGGACCTCACCGGGGAGCTGTTTTTT
TRBV20-1,TRBJ2-7,-,11,-,CSASSAYEQYF,TGCAGTGCTAGTTCGGCCTACGAGCAGTACTTC
TRBV5-1,TRBJ2-5,TRBD1,14,many,CASSLGTGVETQYF,TGCGCCAGCAGCTTGGGAACAGGGGTAGAGACCCAGTACTTC
TRBV5-1,TRBJ2-3,-,16,-,CASREARERVPDTQYF,TGCGCCAGCAGAGAAGCAAGGGAGAGGGTTCCAGATACGCAGTATTTT
TRBV28,TRBJ2-5,-,13,few,CASSSTVRETQYF,TGTGCCAGCAGTTCGACAGTTAGAGAGACCCAGTACTTC
TRBV2,TRBJ2-3,-,14,-,CAERQRTNTDTQYF,TGTGCCGAGAGGCAGCGGACTAACACAGATACGCAGTATTTT
TRBV3-1,TRBJ2-1,TRBD2,18,many,CASSQEGLAASSYNEQFF,TGTGCCAGCAGCCAAGAAGGGCTAGCGGCGAGCTCCTACAATGAGCAGTTCTTC
TRBV10-2,TRBJ2-3,-,14,-,CATSLGSETDTQYF,TGCGCCACCTCCTTGGGGAGTGAGACGGATACGCAGTATTTT
TRBV3-1,TRBJ2-7,TRBD2,14,few,CASSRTSVSYEQYF,TGTGCCAGCAGCCGGACTAGCGTCTCCTACGAGCAGTACTTC
TRBV9,TRBJ2-2,TRBD1,16,few,CASSVATGGRTGELFF,TGTGCCAGCAGCGTAGCTACAGGGGGCCGGACCGGGGAGCTGTTTTTT
TRBV15,TRBJ2-3,-,19,-,CATSRAVRGGRVGTDTQYF,TGTGCCACCAGCAGAGCTGTCAGGGGCGGGAGAGTGGGCACAGATACGCAGTATTTT
TRBV12-3/TRBV12-4,TRBJ1-4,TRBD1,13,few,CASNRGTNEKLFF,TGTGCCAGCAACAGGGGGACTAATGAAAAACTGTTTTTT
TRBV12-3/TRBV12-4,TRBJ2-1,-,13,many,CASSLSGGNEQFF,TGTGCCAGCAGTCTATCCGGGGGAAATGAGCAGTTCTTC
TRBV10-2,TRBJ2-7,-,12,few,CASALVSYEQYF,TGCGCCAGCGCACTAGTAAGCTACGAGCAGTACTTC
TRBV12-3/TRBV12-4,TRBJ1-1,TRBD1,14,-,CASRPDRLSTEAFF,TGTGCCAGCAGACCGGACAGGTTGAGCACTGAAGCTTTCTTT
TRBV24-1,TRBJ2-7,TRBD1,16,-,CATSDLEGANPYEQYF,TGTGCCACCAGTGATTTGGAGGGGGCGAACCCCTACGAGCAGTACTTC
TRBV2,TRBJ1-2,TRBD1,13,many,CASSTDRAGGYTF,TGTGCCAGCAGTACTGACAGGGCCGGTGGCTACACCTTC
TRBV18,TRBJ1-1,-,13,many,CASSPLSGTEAFF,TGTGCCAGCTCACCACTCTCGGGCACTGAAGCTTTCTTT
TRBV19,TRBJ1-5,-,14,many,CASKGGGSNQPQHF,TGTGCCTCGAAAGGGGGGGGAAGCAATCAGCCCCAGCATTTT
TRBV5-1,TRBJ2-1,-,14,many,CASSPGTAGVSQFF,TGCGCCAGCAGCCCGGGGACGGCAGGGGTGTCGCAGTTCTTC